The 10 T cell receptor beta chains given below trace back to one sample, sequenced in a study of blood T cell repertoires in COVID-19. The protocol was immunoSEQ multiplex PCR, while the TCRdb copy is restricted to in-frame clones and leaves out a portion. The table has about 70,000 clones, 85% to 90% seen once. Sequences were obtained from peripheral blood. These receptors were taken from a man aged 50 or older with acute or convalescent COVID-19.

DNA of the CDR3: TGTGCCAGCAGCTTAGGGACTAGCGGATTCAATGAGCAGTTCTTC. Translating gives CASSLGTSGFNEQFF. The chain carries TRBV7-2 and TRBJ2-1, with 10 nucleotides matching TRBD2. The V gene end was trimmed by 1 base and the J gene end by 6 bases; junction bases not matched to a gene: 3. Germline CDR1 and CDR2: SGHTA and FQGNSA. This CDR3 has 15 residues.

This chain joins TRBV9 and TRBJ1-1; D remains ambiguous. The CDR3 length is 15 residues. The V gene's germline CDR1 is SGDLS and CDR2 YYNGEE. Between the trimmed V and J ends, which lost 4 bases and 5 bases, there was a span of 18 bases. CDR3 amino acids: CASSPTILTVTEAFF. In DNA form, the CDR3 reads TGTGCCAGCAGCCCTACGATTTTAACGGTGACTGAAGCTTTCTTT.

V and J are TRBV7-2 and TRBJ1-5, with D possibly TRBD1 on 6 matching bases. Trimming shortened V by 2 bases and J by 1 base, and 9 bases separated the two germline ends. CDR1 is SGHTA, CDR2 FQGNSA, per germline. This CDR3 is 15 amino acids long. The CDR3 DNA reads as TGTGCCAGCAGCTTAACAGGGTTGAGCAATCAGCCCCAGCATTTT. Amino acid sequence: CASSLTGLSNQPQHF.

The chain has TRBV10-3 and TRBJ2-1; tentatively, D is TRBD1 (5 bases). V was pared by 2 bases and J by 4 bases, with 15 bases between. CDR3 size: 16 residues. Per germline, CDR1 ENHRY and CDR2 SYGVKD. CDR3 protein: CAISEASGIPYNEQFF. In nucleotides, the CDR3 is TGTGCCATCAGTGAGGCTTCAGGGATTCCTTACAATGAGCAGTTCTTC.

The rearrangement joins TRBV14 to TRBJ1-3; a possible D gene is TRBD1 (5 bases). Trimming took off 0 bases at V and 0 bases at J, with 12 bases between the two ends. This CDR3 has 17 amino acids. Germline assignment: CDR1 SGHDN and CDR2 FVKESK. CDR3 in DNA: TGTGCCAGCAGCCAAGACCGGACACTCTACTCTGGAAACACCATATATTTT. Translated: CASSQDRTLYSGNTIYF.

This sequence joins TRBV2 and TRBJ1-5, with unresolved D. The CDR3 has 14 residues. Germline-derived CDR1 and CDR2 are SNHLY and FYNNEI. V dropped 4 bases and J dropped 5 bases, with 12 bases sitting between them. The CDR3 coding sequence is TGTGCCAGCAGTGGCGCCAGGCCTCATCAGCCCCAGCATTTT. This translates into CASSGARPHQPQHF.

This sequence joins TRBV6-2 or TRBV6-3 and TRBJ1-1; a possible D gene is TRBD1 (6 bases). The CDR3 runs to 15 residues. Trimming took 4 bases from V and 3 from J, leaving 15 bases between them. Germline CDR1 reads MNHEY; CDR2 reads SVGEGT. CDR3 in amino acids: CASSSVQGSYTEAFF. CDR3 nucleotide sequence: TGTGCCAGCAGTTCGGTACAGGGATCGTACACTGAAGCTTTCTTT.

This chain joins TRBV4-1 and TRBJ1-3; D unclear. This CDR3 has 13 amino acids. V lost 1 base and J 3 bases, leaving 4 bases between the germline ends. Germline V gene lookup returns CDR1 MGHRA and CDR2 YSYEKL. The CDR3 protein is CASSQGSGNTIYF. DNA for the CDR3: TGCGCCAGCAGCCAAGGTAGTGGAAACACCATATATTTT.

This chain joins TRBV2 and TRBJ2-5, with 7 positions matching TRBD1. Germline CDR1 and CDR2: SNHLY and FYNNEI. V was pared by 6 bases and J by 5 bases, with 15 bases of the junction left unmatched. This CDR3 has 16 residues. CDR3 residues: CASRRWPGQSSETQYF. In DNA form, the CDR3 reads TGTGCCAGCAGACGGTGGCCGGGACAGTCGTCGGAGACCCAGTACTTC.

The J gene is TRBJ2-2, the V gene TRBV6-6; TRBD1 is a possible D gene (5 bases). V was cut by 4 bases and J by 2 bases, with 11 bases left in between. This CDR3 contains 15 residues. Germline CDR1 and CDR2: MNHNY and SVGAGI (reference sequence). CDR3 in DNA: TGTGCCAGCAGTTCCCTGGACAAAAACACCGGGGAGCTGTTTTTT. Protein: CASSSLDKNTGELFF.